This TCR beta chain was observed in a study of blood T cells in healthy people across ages. This CDR3 has 16 amino acids. J gave up 14 bases and V 2 bases, and 10 bases lay outside the gene matches. Germline CDR1 reads SGHTA; CDR2 reads FQGNSA. Extractions gave at least 5.5 micrograms of total RNA per sample. With a J-beta primer mix and a sample-barcoded 5' primer, a second PCR ran roughly 6 to 11 cycles. MiXCR was run by TCRdb on the 5' RACE reads, yielding one entry per CDR3 protein. This table has 850,000 to 950,000 distinct CDR3 sequences, 25% to 35% appearing once. This clonotype was recorded at least ten times. Its specificity is unknown. Points from the study as a whole: Observed TCR beta diversity per million T cells went down as age went up. This fall followed a roughly linear course with age.

The sample was blood. This chain joins TRBV7-2 and TRBJ2-1, with 15 positions matching TRBD2. The receptor's source is an elderly woman in good health. The CDR3 region is CASSLRGTSGGRLEFF. The CDR3 bases are TGTGCCAGCAGCTTAAGGGGGACTAGCGGGGGGAGGTTGGAGTTCTTC.